This T cell receptor (beta chain) appears in the sequencing data of a study of CD4 T cells in relation to SARS-CoV-2 and coronaviruses. The germline V gene has CDR1 SGHAT and CDR2 FQNNGV. The V end lost 1 base, the J end lost 5 bases, and 14 bases lay between the germline ends. This CDR3 spans 15 amino acids. The unexposed donors gave CD4+ T cells in about 2010-2018, prior to COVID-19. CD4+ T cells were isolated from the cells after around 9 days of culture. Generated by immunoSEQ multiplex PCR, the TCRdb table keeps only in-frame clones and is missing some. The sample contains 25,000 or so clones, around 76% of which appear only once. In regard to this clone: The target antigen is unknown.

Sequences were obtained from CD4+ T cells from PBMCs, cultured in vitro. This TCR was sampled from a human donor in good health. The chain combines TRBV11-2 with TRBJ1-2, with D unresolved. In DNA form, the CDR3 reads TGTGCCAGCAGCTTAGGGCCCCCGGCGACTTATGGCTACACCTTC. This gives the protein CASSLGPPATYGYTF.